The next 10 T cell receptor beta chains were all read from a single sample in a study of cytomegalovirus exposure and HLA in healthy donors. PCR primers comprised 60 Vbeta and 13 Jbeta primers. Profiling relied on immunoSEQ multiplex PCR, and the TCRdb table lists in-frame clones only, not all of them. The sample holds about 130,000 clones, over 65% seen once. Sequenced material: PBMCs. The receptors shown here come from a man between 40 and 49 years old in good health and CMV-seropositive.

The chain links TRBV27 to TRBJ1-5; D is uncertain. Germline CDR1 and CDR2: MNHEY and SMNVEV (reference sequence). V was shortened by 0 bases and J by 2 bases, with 8 bases between the two germline ends. CDR3 length: 15 amino acids. For the CDR3, the DNA is TGTGCCAGCAGTTTATCCCTCCTCGGCAATCAGCCCCAGCATTTT. It codes for CASSLSLLGNQPQHF.

The V gene is TRBV27, the J gene TRBJ2-7, with D perhaps matching TRBD2 (7 bases). V was clipped by 1 base and J by 3 bases, with 19 bases between them. Germline-derived CDR1 and CDR2 are MNHEY and SMNVEV (reference sequence). The CDR3 has 17 residues. CDR3 sequence reads: CASSLFSGDGRFYEQYF. CDR3 DNA sequence: TGTGCCAGCAGTTTATTCTCAGGGGACGGGAGGTTCTACGAGCAGTACTTC.

This clone was detected only a few times. V gene TRBV6-5 combines with J gene TRBJ1-1; D call uncertain. CDR3 size: 14 residues. Between the trimmed V and J ends, which lost 2 bases and 0 bases, there was a span of 7 bases. CDR1 is MNHEY and CDR2 is SVGAGI in the germline V gene. DNA for the CDR3: TGTGCCAGCAGTTACCGTGAGATGAACACTGAAGCTTTCTTT. The encoded protein is CASSYREMNTEAFF.

A few counts support this clone. The J gene is TRBJ2-4, the V gene TRBV4-1; no definite D call. CDR1 MGHRA and CDR2 YSYEKL come from the germline V gene. The CDR3 has 16 amino acids. V was shortened by 0 bases and J by 5 bases, with 14 bases between the two germline ends. The CDR3 region has the DNA TGCGCCAGCAGCCAAGAATTGTTAGTTGCCCAAAACATTCAGTACTTC. Its protein is CASSQELLVAQNIQYF.

This clone showed up just once. This rearrangement joins TRBV5-6 to TRBJ2-4; 8 bases line up with TRBD1. The germline V gene has CDR1 SGHDT and CDR2 YYEEEE. This CDR3 is built from 17 residues. Trimming at V came to 0 bases and at J to 2 bases, leaving 7 bases not matched to a gene. CDR3 bases: TGTGCCAGCAGCTTGGGAACAGGGGGTATGACCAAAAACATTCAGTACTTC. Protein product: CASSLGTGGMTKNIQYF.

J is TRBJ1-2 and V is TRBV15, with D possibly matching TRBD1 (5 bases). This CDR3 comprises 15 residues. Germline V CDR1 and CDR2: LNHNV, YYDKDF (reference sequence). The germline V and J ends were trimmed by 1 base and 7 bases, with 16 bases remaining between them. CDR3 sequence: CATSRVSGGRGGYTF. CDR3 sequence (DNA): TGTGCCACCAGCAGAGTTTCAGGAGGGAGGGGTGGCTACACCTTC.

CDR3 protein: CSASLTYEQYF. For the CDR3, the DNA is TGCAGCGCGAGTCTAACCTACGAGCAGTACTTC. The rearrangement links TRBV29-1 to TRBJ2-7; no clear D. Trimming cost V 7 bases and J 2 bases, with 9 bases left between them. Germline V gives CDR1 SQVTM, CDR2 ANQGSEA. The CDR3 is made up of 11 amino acids.

The genes are TRBV7-9 and TRBJ1-2; D remains unclear. The CDR3 is made up of 13 amino acids. V lost 1 base and J 7 bases, leaving 10 bases between the germline ends. Germline CDR1 and CDR2: SEHNR and FQNEAQ (reference sequence). The CDR3 region has the DNA TGTGCCAGCAGCTTAGGGGCGCCGTCTGGCTACACCTTC. Its protein product is CASSLGAPSGYTF.

This clone has only a few counts. This chain joins TRBV28 and TRBJ2-7; 11 positions match TRBD1. J lost 6 bases, V lost 3 bases, and 10 bases had no gene match. Looked up from germline, CDR1 is MDHEN and CDR2 is SYDVKM. This CDR3 is 16 amino acids long. CDR3 coding DNA: TGTGCCAGCAGTTTCTTAAGGACAGGGGGCTATGGCGAGCAGTACTTC. Translated: CASSFLRTGGYGEQYF.

This clone came up once. This rearrangement joins TRBV29-1 to TRBJ2-7; possibly TRBD1 for D (6 bases). CDR3 length: 17 residues. V shed 3 bases and J shed 0 bases, with 21 bases lying between them. Germline V lookup: CDR1 SQVTM, CDR2 ANQGSEA. As DNA, the CDR3 is TGCAGCGTTGAGGGGGCGAATTTCGGGACGGCCTCCTACGAGCAGTACTTC. Encoded protein: CSVEGANFGTASYEQYF.